Below, one T cell receptor beta chain is given with its context. There is no known antigen for this receptor. No much larger clone exists at a distance of one base, and base qualities are not known. Collaborating institutions collected whole blood in K2EDTA tubes following their own protocols. Collaborator samples were shipped for TCRbeta analysis as frozen whole blood, isolated PBMCs, or DNA extracted from either sample type. TCRbeta CDR3 regions were amplified from genomic DNA using the immunoSEQ Assay, a bias-controlled multiplex PCR. For the original study's pipeline: Nucleated cell counts per sample were estimated from amplification of reference gene primers within the assay. Sequence reads were collapsed and filtered to measure the absolute abundance of every unique TCRbeta CDR3 rearrangement. For each sample, productive Simpson clonality was calculated as the square root of Simpson's diversity index over productive rearrangements. The clones in this table, taken by TCRdb from immuneACCESS, are in-frame only. Not every clone is retained; where verified, under half of the shortfall comes from an unresolved V gene, and the cause of the rest is unknown. For V, J and clone size, that table is used; D and trimming come from the DNA. The sample table records about 100,000 clones; approximately 81% of these occur just once. Around 1.9% of the sample goes to the ten largest clones.

This entry belongs to a study of blood T cell repertoires in COVID-19 (dated by TCRdb to 2019 to 2021). Describing the broader study: Samples covering the acute and convalescent phases of COVID-19 were provided by collaborators in the United States, Italy and Spain. The prospective study material was composed of cDNA or gDNA derived from T cells, B-cell-depleted T cells, or PBMCs. The dataset comprised deeply sampled blood TCRbeta repertoires from subjects exposed to, actively infected with, or recovered from COVID-19. The repertoires were released in a freely available public database meant as a resource for research on the immune response to SARS-CoV-2. Samples were obtained from the ongoing ImmuneRACE study (first 160 participants) and from approximately 1,200 subjects provided by 6 global collaborators. Sample metadata almost always included a de-identified subject ID, COVID-19 status, age in years and sex. Where available, HLA class I and class II types were obtained from metadata supplied by the sample provider rather than from assay-based typing.

Results the study describes overall, beyond this receptor: The amount of clinical and demographic metadata varied by source and participant and was provided uncurated.

The clonotype comes from an older woman with active or convalescent COVID-19. Source material: peripheral blood.

The CDR3 sequence is CASSLGGDQDTQYF. DNA sequence: TGTGCCAGCAGTCTTGGAGGGGATCAGGATACGCAGTATTTT. Recombination connected TRBV28 to TRBJ2-3; TRBD2 is perhaps the D gene, given 6 matching bases. The CDR3, from cysteine to phenylalanine, totals 14 residues. Just the 42-base CDR3 DNA is kept, in frame starting at base 1. Taken from the germline V gene, the CDR1 and CDR2 loops are MDHEN and SYDVKM. V loses 5 bases of germline sequence and J loses 6 bases, and the interval between the two ends is 15 bases.